Presented here are 25 T cell receptor beta chains from one specimen sequenced in a study of CD8 T cells in Susac syndrome. RNA, at about 0.45 to 1 ug, was reverse transcribed with random hexamers. TCRdb processed the immunoSEQ multiplex PCR reads anew with MiXCR; each CDR3 protein has one entry. The sample records around 71,000 distinct CDR3 sequences, roughly 93% being singletons. The sequenced sample was CD4+ T cells from PBMCs. The receptor source for this set is a human donor with Susac syndrome.

V usage is TRBV27 and J usage is TRBJ2-1, with 7 positions matching TRBD1. Per germline, CDR1 MNHEY and CDR2 SMNVEV (reference sequence). Germline trimming cut 8 bases from V and 5 bases from J; bases unmatched to any gene: 6. The CDR3 consists of 13 residues. The chain's CDR3 is CASLRQGNNEQFF. CDR3 in DNA: TGTGCCAGCCTACGACAGGGTAACAATGAGCAGTTCTTC.

V and J are TRBV7-2 and TRBJ2-5; no reliable D call. The ends were cut back, 3 bases at V and 0 bases at J, with 8 bases in the middle. Germline CDR1 reads SGHTA; CDR2 reads FQGNSA. This CDR3 is 14 amino acids long. The CDR3 is CASSFWVDQETQYF. For the CDR3, the DNA is TGTGCCAGCAGCTTCTGGGTTGACCAAGAGACCCAGTACTTC. The full variable domain, its missing parts supplied by reference TRBV7-2 and TRBJ2-5, is GAGVSQSPSNKVTEKGKDVELRCDPISGHTALYWYRQSLGQGLEFLIYFQGNSAPDKSGLPSDRFSAERTGGSVSTLTIQRTQQEDSAVYLCASSFWVDQETQYFGPGTRLLVL.

The chain couples TRBV5-1 to TRBJ2-1, with a weak D call TRBD1 (6 bases). V lost 4 bases to trimming and J lost 2 bases, with 16 bases between them. The CDR3 extends over 16 amino acids. The V gene's germline CDR1 is SGHRS and CDR2 YFSETQ. The CDR3 here is CASSAPTGSTYNEQFF. The CDR3 coding sequence is TGCGCCAGCAGCGCCCCGACAGGAAGTACCTACAATGAGCAGTTCTTC.

The rearrangement joins TRBV30 to TRBJ2-7; the D gene is possibly TRBD1 (5 bases). V was trimmed by 5 bases and J by 5 bases, leaving 16 bases between them. Germline CDR1 reads GTSNPN; CDR2 reads SVGIG (reference sequence). There are 13 residues in the CDR3. For the CDR3, the DNA is TGTGCCTGGGGAGACAGTAACTTCGACGAGCAGTACTTC. It codes for CAWGDSNFDEQYF.

The chain links TRBV5-5 to TRBJ1-2; maybe TRBD1 (5 bases). Deletions cut 0 bases from V and 6 bases from J, with 15 bases between. Germline V gene data show CDR1 as SGHKS and CDR2 as YYEKEE (reference sequence). CDR3 length equals 15 residues. The CDR3 sequence is CASSLGQRGDHGYTF. In nucleotides, the CDR3 is TGTGCCAGCAGCTTGGGCCAGCGGGGCGACCATGGCTACACCTTC.

The chain is built from TRBV5-4 and TRBJ2-1, with D perhaps matching TRBD1 (7 bases). The CDR3 has 15 amino acids. Trimming shortened V by 4 bases and J by 1 base, and 12 bases separated the two germline ends. Germline V gives CDR1 SGHNT, CDR2 YYREEE (reference sequence). CDR3 sequence reads: CASSETGRSYNEQFF. CDR3 DNA: TGTGCCAGCAGCGAGACAGGGAGGTCCTACAATGAGCAGTTCTTC.

This chain links TRBV7-2 with TRBJ2-5; TRBD2 agrees at 8 bases. The CDR3 has 14 residues. Trimming cost V 4 bases and J 5 bases; bases outside gene matches: 6. Germline CDR1 is SGHTA and CDR2 is FQGNSA. The CDR3 DNA sequence: TGTGCCAGCAGCTCCGGACTAGCCGCGGAGACCCAGTACTTC. Translated: CASSSGLAAETQYF.

Details on this clonotype: One junction end disagrees with the germline gene, perhaps due to a read error. The rearrangement uses TRBV7-7 and TRBJ2-5, with 9 positions matching TRBD2. CDR3 length: 14 amino acids. Per the germline V gene, CDR1 is SSHAT and CDR2 is FNYEAQ (reference sequence). The CDR3 loop is CASSSSSGGETQYF. The CDR3 nucleotides read TGTGCTAGCAGCTCCTCGAGCGGGGGGGAGACCCAGTACTTC.

This clonotype was recorded once. The CDR3 region is CSGRGRVSNQPQHF. CDR3 sequence (DNA): TGCAGCGGCCGGGGCAGGGTTAGCAATCAGCCCCAGCATTTT. The rearrangement joins TRBV29-1 to TRBJ1-5; perhaps TRBD1 as D (5 bases). Germline CDR1 and CDR2: SQVTM and ANQGSEA. V lost 7 bases and J 0 bases, leaving 13 bases between the germline ends. This CDR3 contains 14 residues.

The J gene is TRBJ2-5, the V gene TRBV30, with D possibly matching TRBD1 (6 bases). Trimming shortened V by 0 bases and J by 6 bases, and 11 bases separated the two germline ends. This CDR3 is built from 13 residues. Germline loops: CDR1 GTSNPN, CDR2 SVGIG (reference sequence). The CDR3: CAWSVKGDKTQYF. The CDR3 DNA is TGTGCCTGGAGTGTAAAAGGGGACAAGACCCAGTACTTC.

Only one count was recorded for this clonotype. The V and J genes are TRBV14 and TRBJ1-1, with 8 nucleotides matching TRBD1. Germline CDR1 reads SGHDN; CDR2 reads FVKESK. The V and J ends lost 0 bases and 10 bases, in that order; junction bases with no gene match: 1. The CDR3 runs to 12 residues. DNA for the CDR3: TGTGCCAGCAGCCAAGACAGGGGGCCAGCTTTCTTT. It specifies CASSQDRGPAFF.

The chain joins TRBV19 to TRBJ2-2; D might be TRBD1 or TRBD2, each matching 6 bases. The CDR3 runs to 14 residues. Germline assignment: CDR1 LNHDA and CDR2 SQIVND (reference sequence). The ends were cut back, 8 bases at V and 2 bases at J, with 12 bases in the middle. The CDR3 sequence is CASAPGGNTGELFF. In nucleotides, the CDR3 is TGTGCCAGTGCGCCCGGGGGCAACACCGGGGAGCTGTTTTTT.

The gene calls are TRBV28 and TRBJ1-5; TRBD1 matches at 8 bases. Germline values: CDR1 MDHEN, CDR2 SYDVKM. This CDR3 spans 15 amino acids. V lost 10 bases and J lost 2; bases outside the gene matches: 10. The CDR3 sequence is CAIQGARRGNQPQHF. The DNA for the CDR3 is TGTGCCATTCAGGGGGCGCGTAGGGGCAATCAGCCCCAGCATTTT. The whole variable domain, remainder taken from reference TRBV28 and TRBJ1-5, is DVKVTQSSRYLVKRTGEKVFLECVQDMDHENMFWYRQDPGLGLRLIYFSYDVKMKEKGDIPEGYSVSREKKERFSLILESASTNQTSMYLCAIQGARRGNQPQHFGDGTRLSIL.

This rearrangement joins TRBV4-2 to TRBJ2-3; 10 nucleotides agree with TRBD1. Germline loops: CDR1 LGHNA, CDR2 YNFKEQ. The CDR3 extends over 19 amino acids. V gave up 2 bases and J gave up 1 base; unmatched junction bases: 12. The CDR3 is CASSQPQGSGQGGTDTQYF. CDR3 bases: TGTGCCAGCAGCCAACCCCAGGGGTCTGGACAGGGGGGCACAGATACGCAGTATTTT.

CDR3 coding DNA: TGTGCCTGGTCGGCAGGGTTGAAGCGTGGCTACACCTTC. This encodes CAWSAGLKRGYTF. The rearrangement uses TRBV30 and TRBJ1-2; a weak D match, TRBD1 (5 bases). This CDR3 has 13 amino acids. Trimming took off 5 bases at V and 7 bases at J, with 17 bases between the two ends. Germline lookup yields CDR1 GTSNPN and CDR2 SVGIG (reference sequence).

The chain links TRBV11-1 to TRBJ1-2; D call uncertain. Trimming left V 5 bases short and J 0 bases short, with 28 bases between. CDR1 and CDR2 (germline): SGHAT, FQDESV (reference sequence). The CDR3 extends over 20 amino acids. The CDR3 DNA is TGTGCCAGCAGCCTCCCGAAGTTGGGCAGTAGGGTTAAGACTAACTATGGCTACACCTTC. This codes for CASSLPKLGSRVKTNYGYTF.

The V and J genes are TRBV7-9 and TRBJ2-1; D is perhaps TRBD1 (5 bases). Germline V gene lookup returns CDR1 SEHNR and CDR2 FQNEAQ (reference sequence). CDR3 length: 14 amino acids. V was pared by 3 bases and J by 0 bases, with 6 bases between. In nucleotides, the CDR3 is TGTGCCAGCAGCTTGCAGGGCTCCTACAATGAGCAGTTCTTC. Its translation is CASSLQGSYNEQFF.

The rearrangement links TRBV7-9 to TRBJ2-5; TRBD2 might be the D (5 bases). V shed 2 bases and J shed 4 bases, with 11 bases lying between them. Germline CDR1 reads SEHNR; CDR2 reads FQNEAQ (reference sequence). The CDR3 is made up of 14 amino acids. CDR3 in DNA: TGTGCCAGCAGCTTACGGGGATCGGGAGAGACCCAGTACTTC. Translation gives CASSLRGSGETQYF.

J is TRBJ2-7 and V is TRBV6-2 or TRBV6-3, with D perhaps TRBD2 (6 bases). The CDR3 runs to 16 residues. V was pared by 2 bases and J by 1 base, with 15 bases between. CDR1 is MNHEY, CDR2 SVGEGT, per germline. The CDR3 region is CASSYPSGLGSYEQYF. DNA of the CDR3: TGTGCCAGCAGTTACCCCTCGGGACTCGGATCCTACGAGCAGTACTTC.

The chain has TRBV5-1 and TRBJ1-1; 7 positions agree with TRBD1. Germline lookup yields CDR1 SGHRS and CDR2 YFSETQ. J lost 5 bases, V lost 3 bases, and 7 bases had no gene match. The CDR3 sequence is 14 residues long. Here the CDR3 DNA reads TGCGCCAGCAGCTGGGAGGGGGCGCGGACTGAAGCTTTCTTT. Amino acid sequence: CASSWEGARTEAFF.

The table lists this clonotype with a count of one. The genes are TRBV2 and TRBJ1-1, with D possibly TRBD1 on 6 matching bases. There are 13 residues in the CDR3. With 9 bases removed from V and 5 bases from J, the gap between germline ends came to 16 bases. The V gene's germline CDR1 is SNHLY and CDR2 FYNNEI. The CDR3 sequence: CARGGPMGTEAFF. CDR3 sequence (DNA): TGTGCCAGAGGGGGACCGATGGGGACTGAAGCTTTCTTT.

This rearrangement joins TRBV9 to TRBJ2-7, with TRBD2 as a possible D gene (6 bases). This CDR3 has 17 residues. The germline CDR1 and CDR2 sequences are SGDLS and YYNGEE. Trimming stripped 4 bases from V and 2 bases from J, with 22 bases between. The CDR3 protein is CASSPGGSHYLTYEQYF. In DNA form, the CDR3 reads TGTGCCAGCAGCCCCGGGGGATCCCACTACCTCACCTACGAGCAGTACTTC.

In nucleotides, the CDR3 is TGTGCCAGCAGCTTAGGACAAGCAACTAATGAAAAACTGTTTTTT. Translating it yields CASSLGQATNEKLFF. The rearrangement links TRBV7-2 to TRBJ1-4, with unresolved D. Trimming took off 1 base at V and 0 bases at J, with 6 bases between the two ends. The length of the CDR3 is 15 residues. Germline-derived CDR1 and CDR2 are SGHTA and FQGNSA. Drawing the rest from reference TRBV7-2 and TRBJ1-4, the complete variable domain is GAGVSQSPSNKVTEKGKDVELRCDPISGHTALYWYRQSLGQGLEFLIYFQGNSAPDKSGLPSDRFSAERTGGSVSTLTIQRTQQEDSAVYLCASSLGQATNEKLFFGSGTQLSVL.

The chain joins TRBV7-8 to TRBJ2-1; no clear D. There are 13 residues in the CDR3. Germline values: CDR1 SGHVS, CDR2 FQNEAQ. Trimming shortened V by 2 bases and J by 8 bases, and 10 bases separated the two germline ends. DNA of the CDR3: TGTGCCAGCAGCTTATCTCTGGACGATGAGCAGTTCTTC. Protein sequence: CASSLSLDDEQFF.

CDR3 amino acids: CASSDWMETQYF. CDR3 nucleotide sequence: TGTGCCAGCAGTGACTGGATGGAGACCCAGTACTTC. The V and J genes are TRBV2 and TRBJ2-5; D uncertain. The ends were cut back, 3 bases at V and 5 bases at J, with 7 bases in the middle. CDR3 length equals 12 residues. CDR1 is SNHLY, CDR2 FYNNEI, per germline.